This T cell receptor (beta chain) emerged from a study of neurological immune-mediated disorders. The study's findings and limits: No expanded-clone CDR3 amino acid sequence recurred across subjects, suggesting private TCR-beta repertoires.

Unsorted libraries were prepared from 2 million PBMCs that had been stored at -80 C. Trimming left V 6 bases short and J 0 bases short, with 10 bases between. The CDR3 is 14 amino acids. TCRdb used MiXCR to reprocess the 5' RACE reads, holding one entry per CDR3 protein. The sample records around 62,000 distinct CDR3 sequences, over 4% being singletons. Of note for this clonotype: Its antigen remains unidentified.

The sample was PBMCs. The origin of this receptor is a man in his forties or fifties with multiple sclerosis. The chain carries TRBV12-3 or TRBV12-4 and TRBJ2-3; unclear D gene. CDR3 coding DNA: TGTGCCAGCAGGGGGAATGGGAGCACAGATACGCAGTATTTT. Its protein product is CASRGNGSTDTQYF.